Given below is one TCR beta chain in context. What it binds is unknown. This entry is derived from a study of a mutant IDH1 vaccine in newly diagnosed glioma. V was pared by 6 bases and J by 5 bases, with 6 bases of the junction left unmatched. Germline V lookup: CDR1 LNHDA, CDR2 SQIVND (reference sequence). The CDR3 loop spans 13 amino acids. Time point here: week 11, during vaccination. Vaccination comprised doses that each held 300 ug of mutant IDH1 20-mer peptide, plus topical imiquimod. Donors' newly diagnosed IDH1-mutant WHO grade 3 or 4 astrocytomas lacked nuclear ATRX. TCRdb's table, derived via immunoSEQ multiplex PCR, lists solely in-frame clones and lacks some. The sample has around 62,000 clones, about 89% seen once. Study observations and caveats: Altogether, about 95% of patients exhibited vaccine-induced immune responses.

The chain links TRBV19 to TRBJ2-5, with TRBD2 matching over 7 bases. The material was PBMCs, obtained from a glioma patient whose treatment included an IDH1 peptide vaccine. The TCR originated in a man between 35 and 55 years old with glioma. This chain's CDR3 is CASSPGGVETQYF. The CDR3, as DNA: TGTGCCAGTAGCCCTGGGGGGGTCGAGACCCAGTACTTC.